This record concerns one T cell receptor beta chain sequence. Its antigen remains unidentified. The data are from a study of T cell responses to AZD1222 COVID-19 vaccine. Study findings and constraints: The peak T cell response came first, and repertoires were sampled only after it.

The germline CDR1 and CDR2 sequences are MNHEY and SVGEGT. The CDR3 has 14 residues. Trimming removed 5 bases from V and 4 bases from J; junction bases left unmatched: 4. The protocol was immunoSEQ multiplex PCR, while the TCRdb copy is restricted to in-frame clones and leaves out a portion. The sample holds fewer than 130,000 clones, about 92% seen once. The chain employs TRBV6-2 or TRBV6-3 and TRBJ2-1, with 8 positions matching TRBD1. The sample consisted of peripheral blood, taken on day 0 of AZD1222 vaccination. This receptor was identified in an adult in good health. The chain's CDR3 is CASSPTGEYNEQFF. The CDR3 region has the DNA TGTGCCAGCAGTCCGACAGGGGAGTACAATGAGCAGTTCTTC.